The 5 T cell receptor beta chains presented below share a single source sample, sequenced in a study of T cells in Graves' hyperthyroidism and ophthalmopathy. Amplification yielded TCR beta CDR3 regions, with RNA transcripts as the source. First-round RT-PCR targeting the TCR CDR3 was performed with the HTBI primer set. TCRdb re-derived calls from the multiplex PCR reads in MiXCR, one entry per CDR3 protein. The table has about 200,000 distinct CDR3 sequences, approximately 17% seen once. Sequencing was done on a sample of blood. These receptor sequences come from a man between 50 and 59 years old with Graves' hyperthyroidism.

The chain couples TRBV3-1 to TRBJ2-3, with 7 nucleotides matching TRBD1. Losses at the gene ends were 4 bases for V and 10 bases for J; bases not matched to a gene: 8. The germline CDR1 and CDR2 sequences are LGHDT and YNNKEL (reference sequence). The length of the CDR3 is 13 residues. The CDR3 is CASSPNRQGSQYF. DNA of the CDR3: TGTGCCAGCAGCCCAAATCGACAGGGCTCGCAGTATTTT.

The gene calls are TRBV6-1 and TRBJ1-3, with 8 positions matching TRBD1. With 5 bases clipped from V and 4 bases from J, the junction kept 4 bases outside the gene matches. This CDR3 comprises 14 residues. Germline CDR1 is MNHNS and CDR2 is SASEGT. The CDR3 protein is CASSLRGQGNTIYF. As DNA, the CDR3 is TGTGCCAGCAGTCTCAGGGGGCAAGGAAACACCATATATTTT.

This clonotype turned up a few times. CDR3 region: CASSSGLTTSYEQYF. For the CDR3, the DNA is TGTGCCAGCAGCTCGGGACTGACGACTTCCTACGAGCAGTACTTC. This chain links TRBV9 with TRBJ2-7; TRBD2 might be the D (6 bases). The CDR3 length is 15 residues. Trimming stripped 4 bases from V and 1 base from J, with 15 bases between. Germline V gene lookup returns CDR1 SGDLS and CDR2 YYNGEE.

This clonotype was seen ten or more times. The chain links TRBV11-2 to TRBJ2-7; no definite D call. There are 14 residues in the CDR3. CDR1 SGHAT and CDR2 FQNNGV come from the germline V gene. The ends were cut back, 5 bases at V and 1 base at J, with 12 bases in the middle. In DNA, the CDR3 is TGTGCCAGCAGCCGATGGCAGCGTTCCTACGAGCAGTACTTC. This gives the protein CASSRWQRSYEQYF.

This clonotype appeared a few times. The CDR3 nucleotides read TGTGCCACCAGTCCCGAGGTCACCGGGGAGCTGTTTTTT. Amino acids: CATSPEVTGELFF. The chain recombines TRBV24-1 with TRBJ2-2; D ambiguous. The CDR3 extends over 13 amino acids. Trimming stripped 6 bases from V and 4 bases from J, with 8 bases between. Germline V gene data show CDR1 as KGHDR and CDR2 as SFDVKD.